These 30 T cell receptor beta chains were sequenced from one sample in a study of regulatory T cells in long-lasting Graves disease. Construction of the TCR beta libraries employed iRepertoire HTBI primers in conjunction with Arm-PCR of CDR3 regions. TCRdb itself ran the multiplex PCR reads through MiXCR, one entry per CDR3 protein. The repertoire holds 350,000 to 450,000 distinct CDR3 sequences, with approximately 22% as singletons. As for time point: persistent/refractory GD, antithyroid drugs over 5 years with positive TRAb. RNA isolated from PBMCs was used to make the TCR library. Specimen: peripheral blood mononuclear cells (PBMCs), collected when the disease was refractory, from a patient treated with antithyroid drugs. The origin of the receptors is a female donor with Graves disease.

The rearrangement links TRBV5-1 to TRBJ2-3; no clear D gene. V was shortened by 1 base and J by 6 bases, with 18 bases between the two germline ends. CDR1 and CDR2 from the germline V gene are SGHRS and YFSETQ. CDR3 length: 16 residues. The CDR3 DNA sequence: TGCGCCAGCAGCTTGATTAGACCGGGCTCTCCGGATACGCAGTATTTT. It yields the protein CASSLIRPGSPDTQYF. The full variable domain, rest sourced from reference TRBV5-1 and TRBJ2-3, is KAGVTQTPRYLIKTRGQQVTLSCSPISGHRSVSWYQQTPGQGLQFLFEYFSETQRNKGNFPGRFSGRQFSNSRSEMNVSTLELGDSALYLCASSLIRPGSPDTQYFGPGTRLTVL.

The chain links TRBV20-1 to TRBJ1-3; TRBD1 is a possible D gene (5 bases). V shed 5 bases and J shed 7 bases, with 15 bases lying between them. The CDR3 loop spans 13 amino acids. Germline assignment: CDR1 DFQATT and CDR2 SNEGSKA (reference sequence). CDR3 residues: CSARPPGGNTIYF. The CDR3 region has the DNA TGCAGTGCTCGTCCCCCCGGGGGGAACACCATATATTTT.

In this sample, this clonotype turned up many times. The chain joins TRBV12-3 or TRBV12-4 to TRBJ1-5; a possible D gene is TRBD1 (6 bases). The CDR3 has 15 residues. The V end was cut by 6 bases, the J end by 0 bases, with 12 bases between. The CDR3 sequence: CASSLRTVSNQPQHF. Here the CDR3 DNA reads TGTGCCAGCAGCCTCAGGACAGTTAGCAATCAGCCCCAGCATTTT.

This clonotype was seen at least ten times. The chain links TRBV6-2 or TRBV6-3 to TRBJ2-2; 8 bases are a match to TRBD2. CDR3 length: 15 residues. Germline values: CDR1 MNHEY, CDR2 SVGEGT. Trimming cost V 0 bases and J 6 bases; bases outside gene matches: 3. The CDR3 DNA reads as TGTGCCAGCAGTTACTCAGCGGGAGTGGCCGGGGAGCTGTTTTTT. Encoded protein: CASSYSAGVAGELFF.

This clonotype has more than one count but fewer than ten. It may be a read error: a sequence one base away is much more abundant. The rearrangement joins TRBV28 to TRBJ2-5; D is tentatively TRBD1 or TRBD2 (5 bases each). The length of the CDR3 is 14 residues. Germline assignment: CDR1 MDHEN and CDR2 SYDVKM. DNA for the CDR3: TGTGCCAGCAGTCCTCGGGACGGCACAGAGGCCCAGTACTTC. Translation: CASSPRDGTEAQYF.

This clonotype was detected ten times or more. This chain links TRBV7-3 with TRBJ2-5, with TRBD2 matching 7 bases. With V trimmed by 4 bases and J by 2 bases, 7 bases remained unmatched. The CDR3 covers 15 residues. Germline lookup yields CDR1 SGHTA and CDR2 FQGTGA. CDR3 sequence: CASSSAGGWQETQYF. CDR3 DNA sequence: TGTGCCAGCAGCTCAGCCGGGGGGTGGCAAGAGACCCAGTACTTC.

This clonotype was observed many times. The CDR3 DNA reads TGTGCCAGCAGTTGGCGTTTGACAGCCGGGGAGCTGTTTTTT. This translates into CASSWRLTAGELFF. This chain connects TRBV28 to TRBJ2-2; a possible D gene is TRBD1 (5 bases). The CDR3 contains 14 residues. Between the trimmed V and J ends, which lost 4 bases and 6 bases, there was a span of 12 bases. Germline V gene lookup returns CDR1 MDHEN and CDR2 SYDVKM.

This chain uses TRBV28 with TRBJ1-2; TRBD1 matches at 8 bases. Looked up from germline, CDR1 is MDHEN and CDR2 is SYDVKM. This CDR3 region has 17 residues. V lost 6 bases, J lost 8 bases, and 20 bases stayed unmatched. The CDR3 DNA sequence: TGTGCCAGCAGGTCGACAGGGGCGGAGGGGAGGTCTGGGGGCTACACCTTC. This sequence encodes CASRSTGAEGRSGGYTF.

This chain links TRBV15 with TRBJ2-6, with D possibly being TRBD2 (5 bases). Germline loops: CDR1 LNHNV, CDR2 YYDKDF (reference sequence). The V and J ends lost 6 bases and 0 bases respectively, with 9 bases between them. The CDR3 covers 15 residues. The CDR3 DNA reads as TGTGCCACCAGGTTTGGAGGCTCTGGGGCCAACGTCCTGACTTTC. It translates to CATRFGGSGANVLTF.

The table lists this clonotype with a few counts. V is TRBV20-1 and J is TRBJ1-1; 7 nucleotides line up with TRBD1. Germline CDR1 reads DFQATT; CDR2 reads SNEGSKA (reference sequence). Losses at the gene ends were 5 bases for V and 5 bases for J; bases not matched to a gene: 8. CDR3 length: 13 residues. The CDR3 DNA follows: TGCAGTGCTCCTCGGACAGGAACGACTGAAGCTTTCTTT. This codes for CSAPRTGTTEAFF.

The chain couples TRBV24-1 to TRBJ2-3; 9 bases are shared with TRBD2. J gave up 2 bases and V 4 bases, and 6 bases lay outside the gene matches. Per germline, CDR1 KGHDR and CDR2 SFDVKD. There are 16 residues in the CDR3. This chain's CDR3 is CATSEATSGYTDTQYF. The DNA for the CDR3 is TGTGCCACCAGTGAAGCGACTAGCGGATACACAGATACGCAGTATTTT.

The chain joins TRBV28 to TRBJ2-5; 7 positions match TRBD2. The J call may be faulty, since TRBJ2-1 better matches the DNA end. The CDR3 loop spans 14 amino acids. CDR1 is MDHEN and CDR2 is SYDVKM in the germline V gene. This chain's CDR3 is CASSFPGGWDEQFF. CDR3 coding DNA: TGTGCCAGCAGTTTCCCCGGGGGGTGGGATGAGCAGTTCTTC.

V is TRBV27 and J is TRBJ2-1; 9 bases map to TRBD2. The germline V gene has CDR1 MNHEY and CDR2 SMNVEV (reference sequence). V lost 2 bases to trimming and J lost 5 bases; unmatched junction nucleotides: 4. The length of the CDR3 is 15 residues. The CDR3 loop is CASSLGSSGNNEQFF. The CDR3 DNA is TGTGCCAGCAGTTTAGGGTCTAGCGGGAACAATGAGCAGTTCTTC.

This rearrangement joins TRBV27 to TRBJ2-1, with D possibly TRBD2 on 6 matching bases. Trimming removed 5 bases from V and 0 bases from J, with 11 bases in between. The CDR3 is 15 amino acids. Germline lookup yields CDR1 MNHEY and CDR2 SMNVEV (reference sequence). The CDR3, as DNA: TGTGCCAGCAGTCCTAGCGAGAGCTCCTACAATGAGCAGTTCTTC. Its protein is CASSPSESSYNEQFF.

In its sample, this clonotype was seen a few times. This chain uses TRBV9 with TRBJ1-1; a weak D match, TRBD1 (6 bases). V shed 4 bases and J shed 8 bases, with 18 bases lying between them. Germline-derived CDR1 and CDR2 are SGDLS and YYNGEE. This CDR3 comprises 14 residues. The CDR3 is CASSLQGGEEEAFF. For the CDR3, the DNA is TGTGCCAGCAGCTTACAGGGTGGCGAAGAGGAAGCTTTCTTT.

This chain connects TRBV10-3 to TRBJ2-3; D gene unclear. This CDR3 is 12 amino acids long. Germline V gene sequence: CDR1 ENHRY, CDR2 SYGVKD. Trimming cost V 6 bases and J 3 bases, with 7 bases left between them. CDR3: CAIRTGTDTQYF. CDR3 coding DNA: TGTGCCATCAGGACGGGTACAGATACGCAGTATTTT.

This clonotype was seen many times. The V gene is TRBV28, the J gene TRBJ2-7; 10 bases match TRBD2. CDR1 MDHEN and CDR2 SYDVKM come from the germline V gene. CDR3 length: 15 residues. The J segment lost 11 bases and the V segment lost 4 bases, leaving 14 bases of the junction unmatched. CDR3 loop: CASSYRTGTSEGEYF. DNA of the CDR3: TGTGCCAGCAGTTACAGAACCGGGACTAGCGAAGGGGAGTACTTC.

The chain joins TRBV30 to TRBJ2-4; a weak D match, TRBD1 (5 bases). Germline CDR1 and CDR2: GTSNPN and SVGIG (reference sequence). V was trimmed by 5 bases and J by 3 bases, leaving 8 bases between them. The CDR3 extends over 12 amino acids. The CDR3 protein is CAWQGYKNIQYF. The CDR3 nucleotides are TGTGCCTGGCAGGGCTACAAAAACATTCAGTACTTC.

This chain uses TRBV27 with TRBJ2-7, with D perhaps matching TRBD1 or TRBD2 (5 bases each). CDR1 MNHEY and CDR2 SMNVEV come from the germline V gene (reference sequence). Trimming removed 3 bases at V and 0 bases at J, with 9 bases between. The CDR3 runs 14 residues. Written as DNA, the CDR3 is TGTGCCAGCAGTTTGAGGGGAATCTCCTACGAGCAGTACTTC. It specifies CASSLRGISYEQYF.

The chain recombines TRBV12-3 or TRBV12-4 with TRBJ2-3; 7 bases are shared with TRBD1. The V and J ends lost 5 bases and 7 bases, in that order; junction bases with no gene match: 12. The CDR3 contains 15 residues. The CDR3 DNA is TGTGCCAGCAGTACCCGGACAGGTTCCCCTTATACGCAGTATTTT. Translated, it gives CASSTRTGSPYTQYF.

This clonotype occurred many times. This sequence joins TRBV28 and TRBJ2-7; 9 nucleotides align to TRBD2. Germline CDR1 is MDHEN and CDR2 is SYDVKM. Losses at the gene ends were 6 bases for V and 0 bases for J; bases not matched to a gene: 6. This CDR3 spans 15 amino acids. DNA of the CDR3: TGTGCCAGCAGCCACGCGGGGGGGAGCTCCTACGAGCAGTACTTC. It codes for CASSHAGGSSYEQYF.

The gene calls are TRBV7-6 and TRBJ2-1; 11 positions match TRBD2. CDR1 SGHVS and CDR2 FNYEAQ come from the germline V gene. Trimming took 0 bases from V and 8 from J; bases not matched to a gene: 9. CDR3 length: 17 amino acids. The chain's CDR3 is CASSLAQGTSGEDEQFF. CDR3 DNA sequence: TGTGCCAGCAGCTTAGCGCAGGGGACTAGCGGTGAAGATGAGCAGTTCTTC.

This chain uses TRBV7-9 with TRBJ2-5; unclear D gene. Trimming took off 1 base at V and 3 bases at J, with 12 bases between the two ends. The CDR3 runs to 15 residues. Germline V gene lookup returns CDR1 SEHNR and CDR2 FQNEAQ (reference sequence). The CDR3 spells CASSLGVTAEETQYF. The CDR3 nucleotides are TGTGCCAGCAGCTTAGGGGTTACTGCCGAAGAGACCCAGTACTTC.

The rearrangement links TRBV14 to TRBJ2-7; a possible D gene is TRBD2 (5 bases). CDR1 and CDR2 from the germline V gene are SGHDN and FVKESK. V was shortened by 1 base and J by 5 bases, with 15 bases between the two germline ends. The CDR3 is 15 amino acids. This CDR3 is CASSQASSNYDEQYF. The CDR3 DNA reads as TGTGCCAGCAGCCAAGCGTCTAGCAACTACGACGAGCAGTACTTC.

V and J are TRBV5-5 and TRBJ2-7; D remains unclear. The CDR3 is 13 residues long. Between the trimmed V and J ends, which lost 4 bases and 2 bases, there was a span of 10 bases. CDR1 and CDR2 (germline): SGHKS, YYEKEE (reference sequence). The CDR3, as DNA: TGTGCCAGCAGCCGTATTGAAACCTACGAGCAGTACTTC. It codes for CASSRIETYEQYF.

Many counts were recorded for this clonotype. The chain links TRBV5-1 to TRBJ2-7; D may be TRBD1 (5 bases). The CDR3 sequence is 14 residues long. Trimming removed 0 bases at V and 0 bases at J, with 7 bases between. From germline, CDR1 is SGHRS and CDR2 YFSETQ. This CDR3 reads CASSLGQNSYEQYF. CDR3 sequence (DNA): TGCGCCAGCAGCTTGGGACAGAACTCCTACGAGCAGTACTTC.

The sample holds many counts of this clonotype. The chain employs TRBV28 and TRBJ2-2; 10 bases are shared with TRBD2. The CDR3 loop spans 18 amino acids. CDR1 is MDHEN, CDR2 SYDVKM, per germline. Trimming removed 6 bases from V and 6 bases from J; junction bases left unmatched: 16. Written as DNA, the CDR3 is TGTGCCAGCAGAACCTTTAACTACAGCGGGAGGGCCGCCGGGGAGCTGTTTTTT. Its protein product is CASRTFNYSGRAAGELFF.

This clonotype was observed at least ten times. The rearrangement links TRBV6-9 to TRBJ2-7; no clear D gene. The CDR3 runs 13 residues. V was cut by 2 bases and J by 2 bases, with 7 bases left in between. Germline loops: CDR1 MNHGY, CDR2 SVAAGI. The CDR3 sequence: CASSYTKAYEQYF. The CDR3 DNA reads TGTGCCAGCAGTTATACCAAAGCCTACGAGCAGTACTTC.

The sample holds a few counts of this clonotype. This sequence joins TRBV3-1 and TRBJ2-5; D unresolved. V shed 0 bases and J shed 5 bases, with 16 bases lying between them. Germline lookup yields CDR1 LGHDT and CDR2 YNNKEL (reference sequence). The CDR3 extends over 16 amino acids. The CDR3 loop reads CASSQERPGRTETQYF. CDR3 nucleotide sequence: TGTGCCAGCAGCCAAGAAAGGCCCGGTAGGACGGAGACCCAGTACTTC.

The chain combines TRBV18 with TRBJ1-6; 9 bases fit TRBD1. This CDR3 has 15 amino acids. After removal of 2 bases from V and 12 bases from J, the junction contained 8 bases not matched to a gene. The germline V gene encodes CDR1 KGHSH and CDR2 LQKENI. This CDR3 is CASSPEDRGLQPLHF. The CDR3 DNA sequence: TGTGCCAGCTCACCAGAGGACAGGGGCCTTCAACCCCTCCACTTT.